The 17 T cell receptor beta chains below were found in one sample sequenced in a study of control samples from healthy donors and cancer patients. Produced via immunoSEQ multiplex PCR; TCRdb's table is partial and in-frame only. This table has 25,000 to 35,000 clones, approximately 90% appearing once. Specimen: PBMCs. The source of these receptors is a woman aged 40 to 50 with lung cancer.

J is TRBJ2-3 and V is TRBV5-1; TRBD2 might be the D (5 bases). V lost 3 bases and J 4 bases, leaving 15 bases between the germline ends. The germline CDR1 and CDR2 sequences are SGHRS and YFSETQ. The CDR3 consists of 15 residues. The CDR3: CASSSQGSEADTQYF. CDR3 nucleotide sequence: TGCGCCAGCAGCTCGCAAGGTTCGGAGGCAGATACGCAGTATTTT.

V usage is TRBV6-1 and J usage is TRBJ1-1; unclear D gene. The ends were cut back, 2 bases at V and 6 bases at J, with 16 bases in the middle. Germline V CDR1 and CDR2: MNHNS, SASEGT. CDR3 length: 15 residues. CDR3 in DNA: TGTGCCAGCAGTGAAAGCCCCGACTTGGTTTCTGAAGCTTTCTTT. It codes for CASSESPDLVSEAFF.

The chain employs TRBV18 and TRBJ1-1, with 7 bases identical to TRBD1. V lost 3 bases to trimming and J lost 8 bases; unmatched junction nucleotides: 3. The CDR3 has 12 amino acids. Germline-derived CDR1 and CDR2 are KGHSH and LQKENI. The CDR3 reads CASSPPRGEAFF. CDR3 DNA: TGTGCCAGCTCACCCCCCAGGGGGGAAGCTTTCTTT.

The chain combines TRBV5-1 with TRBJ2-3; D is perhaps TRBD2 (5 bases). CDR3 length: 16 residues. Deletions cut 4 bases from V and 0 bases from J, with 15 bases between. Germline CDR1 SGHRS, CDR2 YFSETQ. Written as DNA, the CDR3 is TGCGCCAGCAGCCCCTCCGTAGCGTTAAGCACAGATACGCAGTATTTT. Its translation is CASSPSVALSTDTQYF.

The chain carries TRBV6-5 and TRBJ1-6; TRBD1 is a possible D gene (5 bases). Trimming removed 7 bases at V and 9 bases at J, with 19 bases between. Germline V gene lookup returns CDR1 MNHEY and CDR2 SVGAGI. The CDR3 has 15 amino acids. The CDR3 nucleotides read TGTGCCAGCACTGCAGGGCAGCTTATGGGTTCACCCCTCCACTTT. Residues: CASTAGQLMGSPLHF.

The V gene is TRBV5-1, the J gene TRBJ2-7; 7 positions agree with TRBD2. The V gene end was trimmed by 4 bases and the J gene end by 4 bases; junction bases not matched to a gene: 11. The germline gives CDR1 SGHRS, CDR2 YFSETQ. This CDR3 is built from 15 residues. The CDR3 nucleotides read TGCGCCAGCAGCAATACTCAGACCGGGGGGTACGAGCAGTACTTC. Translated, it gives CASSNTQTGGYEQYF.

This sequence joins TRBV19 and TRBJ2-2; D uncertain. CDR1 and CDR2 (germline): LNHDA, SQIVND (reference sequence). Trimming took 3 bases from V and 5 from J, leaving 7 bases between them. This CDR3 contains 13 residues. This CDR3 reads CASSMGGTGELFF. The CDR3 nucleotides read TGTGCCAGTAGTATGGGTGGTACCGGGGAGCTGTTTTTT.

V gene TRBV19 combines with J gene TRBJ2-3, with D unresolved. Germline lookup yields CDR1 LNHDA and CDR2 SQIVND (reference sequence). The CDR3 consists of 13 residues. V shed 11 bases and J shed 4 bases, with 16 bases lying between them. The CDR3: CAGHNPAADTQYF. The CDR3 DNA reads TGTGCCGGGCACAACCCAGCAGCAGATACGCAGTATTTT.

The rearrangement uses TRBV7-2 and TRBJ1-6; 10 bases agree with TRBD1. V shed 7 bases and J 9 bases; nucleotides not matched to a gene: 12. The CDR3 has 16 amino acids. From germline, CDR1 is SGHTA and CDR2 FQGNSA. CDR3 in DNA: TGTGCCAGCACCGGTCCCGGGACAGGGGTGGCTTCACCCCTCCACTTT. It is translated as CASTGPGTGVASPLHF.

V and J are TRBV12-3 or TRBV12-4 and TRBJ1-1, with D maybe TRBD1 (6 bases). The CDR3 length is 12 residues. V shed 7 bases and J shed 3 bases, with 9 bases lying between them. The CDR3 reads CASIGGDTEAFF. In DNA form, the CDR3 reads TGTGCCAGCATAGGGGGAGACACTGAAGCTTTCTTT.

V and J are TRBV5-1 and TRBJ2-2, with D possibly matching TRBD1 (6 bases). This CDR3 has 16 amino acids. V lost 0 bases to trimming and J lost 0 bases, with 9 bases between them. Germline lookup yields CDR1 SGHRS and CDR2 YFSETQ. This CDR3 reads CASSLEGTPNTGELFF. In nucleotides, the CDR3 is TGCGCCAGCAGCTTGGAAGGGACACCGAACACCGGGGAGCTGTTTTTT.

The chain joins TRBV10-3 to TRBJ2-3; 7 nucleotides match TRBD2. This CDR3 has 16 amino acids. Trimming took 5 bases from V and 9 from J; bases not matched to a gene: 17. Germline lookup yields CDR1 ENHRY and CDR2 SYGVKD. CDR3: CAISNADSSVGGTQYF. For the CDR3, the DNA is TGTGCCATCAGTAATGCGGACTCCTCGGTGGGAGGGACGCAGTATTTT.

The rearrangement links TRBV6-1 to TRBJ1-5, with D perhaps TRBD1 (5 bases). CDR1 is MNHNS, CDR2 SASEGT, per germline. The CDR3 consists of 15 residues. V was shortened by 2 bases and J by 5 bases, with 13 bases between the two germline ends. This CDR3 is CASSELSTGDQPQHF. The CDR3 nucleotides read TGTGCCAGCAGTGAATTATCCACAGGAGATCAGCCCCAGCATTTT.

The CDR3 spells CASSKDGIMNTEAFF. CDR3 sequence (DNA): TGTGCCAGCAGTAAGGATGGAATCATGAACACTGAAGCTTTCTTT. The gene calls are TRBV6-2 or TRBV6-3 and TRBJ1-1; D unclear. Trimming shortened V by 5 bases and J by 0 bases, and 13 bases separated the two germline ends. This CDR3 comprises 15 residues. The germline V gene has CDR1 MNHEY and CDR2 SVGEGT.

The gene calls are TRBV29-1 and TRBJ1-2; D is uncertain. This CDR3 has 14 amino acids. V dropped 6 bases and J dropped 0 bases, with 14 bases sitting between them. CDR1 is SQVTM and CDR2 is ANQGSEA in the germline V gene. The CDR3 DNA is TGCAGCGTAGATACCGCGGCAGCTAACTATGGCTACACCTTC. The encoded protein is CSVDTAAANYGYTF.

Only one count was recorded for this clone. Distinct nucleotide sequences in the sample also encode this CDR3. The V gene is TRBV5-1, the J gene TRBJ2-1; D unclear. Germline lookup yields CDR1 SGHRS and CDR2 YFSETQ. Trimming removed 2 bases from V and 7 bases from J, with 10 bases in between. The CDR3 consists of 13 residues. For the CDR3, the DNA is TGCGCCAGCAGCTTCAGGACGGCGAATGAGCAGTTCTTC. Translation gives CASSFRTANEQFF. Looking up the rest from reference TRBV5-1 and TRBJ2-1 gives the full variable domain: KAGVTQTPRYLIKTRGQQVTLSCSPISGHRSVSWYQQTPGQGLQFLFEYFSETQRNKGNFPGRFSGRQFSNSRSEMNVSTLELGDSALYLCASSFRTANEQFFGPGTRLTVL.

Turning to this clone: One end of the junction is discordant with germline, which a read error may explain. The chain carries TRBV7-8 and TRBJ2-7; 7 positions agree with TRBD1. In germline, CDR1 is SGHVS, CDR2 FQNEAQ. This CDR3 is 13 amino acids long. The CDR3 is CASSSTGAYGQYF. The CDR3 DNA follows: TGTGCCAGCAGCTCTACAGGGGCCTACGGGCAGTACTTC.